Shown below are 17 T cell receptor beta chains from a single sample sequenced in a study of T-cell reconstitution after alpha-beta-depleted transplantation in children. Unique molecular identifiers were incorporated when the TCRbeta library was constructed. MiXCR was run by TCRdb on the PCR reads, yielding one entry per CDR3 protein. This table holds 220,000 or so distinct CDR3 sequences, 7.5% to 9.5% found once. Specimen: PBMCs, mostly from graft donor cells, collected 180 days after TCRalphabeta/CD19-depleted stem cell transplant. These TCRs come from a male patient under 18 who had a stem cell transplant for acute lymphoblastic leukemia, so the T cells may come from the graft donor.

This clonotype was recorded a few times. The V and J genes are TRBV7-2 and TRBJ2-2; D might be TRBD1 (6 bases). Germline loops: CDR1 SGHTA, CDR2 FQGNSA. V was cut by 5 bases and J by 6 bases, with 22 bases left in between. The CDR3 is made up of 17 amino acids. CDR3 region: CASSVFGTHRAAGELFF. The CDR3 DNA reads TGTGCCAGCAGCGTTTTTGGGACCCACAGGGCCGCCGGGGAGCTGTTTTTT.

This clonotype was detected many times. The V call is TRBV7-2, the J call TRBJ1-5; D is perhaps TRBD1 (5 bases). Looked up from germline, CDR1 is SGHTA and CDR2 is FQGNSA. Trimming stripped 4 bases from V and 0 bases from J, with 10 bases between. The CDR3 spans 15 residues. The CDR3 sequence is CASSSGTVSNQPQHF. For the CDR3, the DNA is TGTGCCAGCAGCTCGGGGACGGTTAGCAATCAGCCCCAGCATTTT.

Comments on this clonotype: A single base separates this from a much larger clone, so it may be a read error. DNA of the CDR3: TGTGCCAGCAGTCTCGACAGGGGGGACACAGATACGCAGTATTTT. It yields the protein CASSLDRGDTDTQYF. The chain carries TRBV12-3 or TRBV12-4 and TRBJ2-3, with 9 bases aligning to TRBD1. The trim removed 5 bases at V and 2 bases at J, leaving 5 bases unmatched. This CDR3 comprises 15 residues.

This clonotype was recorded a few times. This chain uses TRBV5-4 with TRBJ2-2, with a possible D match to TRBD2 (6 bases). The CDR3 length is 14 residues. V shed 0 bases and J shed 7 bases, with 10 bases lying between them. Germline loops: CDR1 SGHNT, CDR2 YYREEE (reference sequence). CDR3 nucleotides: TGTGCCAGCAGCTTGGGGGGGGTGGGCGGGGAGCTGTTTTTT. Encoded protein: CASSLGGVGGELFF. The whole variable domain, filled in from reference TRBV5-4 and TRBJ2-2, reads ETGVTQSPTHLIKTRGQQVTLRCSSQSGHNTVSWYQQALGQGPQFIFQYYREEENGRGNFPPRFSGLQFPNYSSELNVNALELDDSALYLCASSLGGVGGELFFGEGSRLTVL.

This clonotype was detected many times. The rearrangement joins TRBV18 to TRBJ1-5; D ambiguous. In germline, CDR1 is KGHSH, CDR2 LQKENI. Trimming shortened V by 1 base and J by 3 bases, and 13 bases separated the two germline ends. This CDR3 is 16 amino acids long. This chain's CDR3 is CASSPLQLTHNQPQHF. The CDR3 DNA is TGTGCCAGCTCACCACTTCAACTAACCCACAATCAGCCCCAGCATTTT.

This clonotype was picked up many times. J is TRBJ2-1 and V is TRBV5-1; 13 bases are shared with TRBD2. J gave up 4 bases and V 3 bases, and 10 bases lay outside the gene matches. The CDR3 loop spans 18 amino acids. CDR1 and CDR2 from the germline V gene are SGHRS and YFSETQ. The CDR3 spells CASSSQTSGRAAYNEQFF. The DNA of the CDR3 is TGCGCCAGCAGCTCACAAACTAGCGGGAGGGCCGCATACAATGAGCAGTTCTTC. Filled out from reference TRBV5-1 and TRBJ2-1, the complete variable domain reads KAGVTQTPRYLIKTRGQQVTLSCSPISGHRSVSWYQQTPGQGLQFLFEYFSETQRNKGNFPGRFSGRQFSNSRSEMNVSTLELGDSALYLCASSSQTSGRAAYNEQFFGPGTRLTVL.

This clonotype was seen ten or more times. The chain combines TRBV5-1 with TRBJ2-1; TRBD1 aligns across 7 bases. This CDR3 has 16 amino acids. J lost 4 bases, V lost 3 bases, and 10 bases had no gene match. CDR1 SGHRS and CDR2 YFSETQ come from the germline V gene. The CDR3 loop is CASSSTIQTGYNEQFF. The CDR3 bases are TGCGCCAGCAGCTCGACCATCCAGACAGGGTACAATGAGCAGTTCTTC.

This clonotype was seen ten or more times. The rearrangement joins TRBV28 to TRBJ1-5, with D perhaps TRBD1 (6 bases). This CDR3 region has 13 residues. V lost 5 bases to trimming and J lost 9 bases, with 14 bases between them. Germline V gene data show CDR1 as MDHEN and CDR2 as SYDVKM. In nucleotides, the CDR3 is TGTGCCAGCAGTAGCTCAGGGGTTCGGCCCCAGCATTTT. Amino acids: CASSSSGVRPQHF.

This clonotype was recorded at least ten times. This chain links TRBV6-5 with TRBJ2-7; 7 nucleotides align to TRBD1. This CDR3 is built from 14 residues. Germline assignment: CDR1 MNHEY and CDR2 SVGAGI. V shed 0 bases and J 4 bases; nucleotides not matched to a gene: 3. The CDR3 loop reads CASSYSPTGYEQYF. Here the CDR3 DNA reads TGTGCCAGCAGTTACTCCCCGACAGGGTACGAGCAGTACTTC.

Comment on this clonotype: A clone one base away is much larger, so this may be a read error. J is TRBJ2-1 and V is TRBV7-3, with 9 bases identical to TRBD2. V lost 4 bases, J lost 9 bases, and 13 bases stayed unmatched. From germline, CDR1 is SGHTA and CDR2 FQGTGA. This CDR3 is 16 amino acids long. In DNA, the CDR3 is TGTGCCAGCAGCTCTCGAGGGACTAGCAGGATGGGTGAGCAGTTCTTC. It codes for CASSSRGTSRMGEQFF.

This clonotype was counted at least ten times. The chain has TRBV12-3 or TRBV12-4 and TRBJ2-6, with a possible D match to TRBD1 (6 bases). The CDR3 loop spans 15 amino acids. The V end was cut by 4 bases, the J end by 0 bases, with 7 bases between. In nucleotides, the CDR3 is TGTGCCAGCAGTTGGACAGTCTCTGGGGCCAACGTCCTGACTTTC. Translated, it gives CASSWTVSGANVLTF.

This clonotype was picked up many times. This chain links TRBV11-3 with TRBJ2-1, with 13 bases lining up with TRBD2. Trimming removed 3 bases from V and 0 bases from J; junction bases left unmatched: 11. The CDR3 is 20 residues long. Per germline, CDR1 SGHNT and CDR2 YENEEA. The DNA for the CDR3 is TGTGCCAGCAGCTTCCGTGGGACTAGCGGGGCCCTTTTCTCCTACAATGAGCAGTTCTTC. Translating gives CASSFRGTSGALFSYNEQFF.

The gene calls are TRBV7-6 and TRBJ2-2; a weak D match, TRBD2 (6 bases). The germline gives CDR1 SGHVS, CDR2 FNYEAQ. Trimming removed 1 base from V and 6 bases from J, with 15 bases in between. CDR3 length equals 16 residues. The CDR3, as DNA: TGTGCCAGCAGCTTAGGCGCCACCGGGAGCTCCGGGGAGCTGTTTTTT. This translates into CASSLGATGSSGELFF.

This clonotype was counted at least ten times. This chain joins TRBV7-9 and TRBJ2-7; D uncertain. Per the germline V gene, CDR1 is SEHNR and CDR2 is FQNEAQ (reference sequence). This CDR3 contains 13 residues. Trimming took off 2 bases at V and 0 bases at J, with 5 bases between the two ends. The CDR3: CASSLRGSYEQYF. In DNA form, the CDR3 reads TGTGCCAGCAGCTTACGCGGCTCCTACGAGCAGTACTTC.

V gene TRBV5-1 combines with J gene TRBJ1-3, with a weak D call TRBD1 (5 bases). This CDR3 is 15 amino acids long. The V gene's germline CDR1 is SGHRS and CDR2 YFSETQ. Trimming removed 0 bases from V and 4 bases from J, with 11 bases in between. The CDR3 DNA is TGCGCCAGCAGCTTGGGACAGACCTTCGGAAACACCATATATTTT. Translated: CASSLGQTFGNTIYF. Filled out from reference TRBV5-1 and TRBJ1-3, the complete variable domain reads KAGVTQTPRYLIKTRGQQVTLSCSPISGHRSVSWYQQTPGQGLQFLFEYFSETQRNKGNFPGRFSGRQFSNSRSEMNVSTLELGDSALYLCASSLGQTFGNTIYFGEGSWLTVV.

This clonotype was recorded many times. This chain uses TRBV5-1 with TRBJ2-1; no clear D. The germline V gene encodes CDR1 SGHRS and CDR2 YFSETQ. The CDR3 covers 13 residues. Trimming stripped 1 base from V and 9 bases from J, with 11 bases between. The CDR3 here is CASSLPHPGEQFF. CDR3 nucleotides: TGCGCCAGCAGCTTGCCCCATCCGGGTGAGCAGTTCTTC.

Ten or more counts support this clonotype. The chain has TRBV18 and TRBJ2-5, with D tentatively TRBD1 (6 bases). Trimming pared 2 bases from V and 5 bases from J, leaving 12 bases between. Germline lookup yields CDR1 KGHSH and CDR2 LQKENI. The length of the CDR3 is 14 residues. CDR3 loop: CASSPSQGGETQYF. CDR3 nucleotides: TGTGCCAGCTCACCATCACAGGGTGGCGAGACCCAGTACTTC.